This T cell receptor (beta chain) was identified in a study of spatial heterogeneity in lung cancer. Study-level points and caveats: The study found that expanded intratumoral alpha and beta TCR counts tracked tumor mutation counts.

Stated time point: sample taken at primary tumor resection. Whole RNA from tumor, nontumor lung or frozen PBMC was sequenced unsorted. TCRdb recomputed calls from the 5' RACE reads with MiXCR, one row per CDR3 protein. The sample includes over 7,000 distinct CDR3 sequences, approximately 7% of them seen just once. The length of the CDR3 is 14 residues. Trimming removed 1 base at V and 4 bases at J, with 10 bases between. Looked up from germline, CDR1 is SGHVS and CDR2 is FQNEAQ. This clonotype has at least ten counts. Its antigen is still unknown. This TCR was recovered from a male donor with early-stage non-small cell lung cancer. The V call is TRBV7-8, the J call TRBJ1-2, with D unclear. The sequencing here drew on lung tumor tissue, taken at surgery. In nucleotides, the CDR3 is TGTGCCAGCAGCTTAGAGGCCGGACCCTATGGCTACACCTTC. Its protein is CASSLEAGPYGYTF.